This T cell receptor (beta chain) was observed in a study of blood T cell repertoires in COVID-19. Across the whole study: Specimens from acute and convalescent COVID-19 originated in the United States, Italy and Spain. Sources were T cells, B-cell-depleted T cells, or PBMCs; the material itself was cDNA or gDNA.

TCRdb keeps only in-frame clones here, not all; method: immunoSEQ multiplex PCR. The table has a few hundred thousand clones, roughly 86% seen once; the top ten hold 2% to 2.5%. Trimming took 2 bases from V and 0 from J; bases not matched to a gene: 10. The germline V gene encodes CDR1 MNHEY and CDR2 SVGEGT. The CDR3 sequence is 19 residues long. The clonotype originates from a woman aged 45-59 years with acute or convalescent COVID-19. The sequencing sample was made of peripheral blood. The J gene is TRBJ1-5, the V gene TRBV6-2 or TRBV6-3; 10 nucleotides match TRBD1. CDR3 amino acids: CASSYHLGTGDFSNQPQHF. DNA for the CDR3: TGTGCCAGCAGTTACCACCTCGGGACAGGGGACTTTAGCAATCAGCCCCAGCATTTT.